What follows are 9 T cell receptor beta chains derived from one specimen sequenced in a study of blood T cell repertoires in COVID-19. Sequencing used immunoSEQ multiplex PCR; TCRdb keeps in-frame clones, though not all of them. Counted here are roughly 100,000 clones, around 92% occurring once; the ten biggest clones make up more than 5%. Sequenced sample: peripheral blood. The source is a man aged 50 to 59 with active COVID-19.

The V gene is TRBV25-1, the J gene TRBJ1-2, with 8 bases identical to TRBD1. The ends lost 6 bases at V and 4 bases at J; junction bases unmatched: 4. Germline CDR1 is MGHDK and CDR2 is SYGVNS. This CDR3 contains 13 residues. The CDR3 sequence: CASSRGRLYGYTF. DNA for the CDR3: TGTGCCAGCAGCAGGGGGCGGCTCTATGGCTACACCTTC.

The chain uses TRBV6-5 and TRBJ2-7, with TRBD1 as a possible D gene (6 bases). V was cut by 6 bases and J by 6 bases, with 15 bases left in between. Germline V gives CDR1 MNHEY, CDR2 SVGAGI. CDR3 length: 13 amino acids. CDR3 bases: TGTGCCAGCAGCCGCACAACAGGGACCGAGCAGTACTTC. Protein: CASSRTTGTEQYF.

V and J are TRBV11-2 and TRBJ1-1, with D unclear. Germline CDR1 SGHAT, CDR2 FQNNGV. Trimming pared 2 bases from V and 1 base from J, leaving 5 bases between. This CDR3 contains 13 residues. The CDR3 DNA sequence: TGTGCCAGCAGCTTACAGGAGAACACTGAAGCTTTCTTT. Translation gives CASSLQENTEAFF. The complete variable domain, with remaining parts taken from reference TRBV11-2 and TRBJ1-1, reads EAGVAQSPRYKIIEKRQSVAFWCNPISGHATLYWYQQILGQGPKLLIQFQNNGVVDDSQLPKDRFSAERLKGVDSTLKIQPAKLEDSAVYLCASSLQENTEAFFGQGTRLTVV.

The gene calls are TRBV30 and TRBJ1-1, with D unresolved. Trimming cost V 5 bases and J 7 bases, with 17 bases left between them. This CDR3 is 13 amino acids long. Germline V CDR1 and CDR2: GTSNPN, SVGIG (reference sequence). CDR3 in amino acids: CAWGEGDFVEAFF. CDR3 DNA: TGTGCCTGGGGGGAGGGAGACTTCGTTGAAGCTTTCTTT.

The chain uses TRBV28 and TRBJ1-6; 7 nucleotides match TRBD1. V lost 4 bases and J lost 4; bases outside the gene matches: 7. CDR1 and CDR2 (germline): MDHEN, SYDVKM. The CDR3 runs 16 residues. For the CDR3, the DNA is TGTGCCAGCAGTTCCGGCCTGACAGGGTATAATTCACCCCTCCACTTT. This translates into CASSSGLTGYNSPLHF.

V and J are TRBV9 and TRBJ2-3; D gene ambiguous. Trimming took off 1 base at V and 1 base at J, with 13 bases between the two ends. The germline V gene encodes CDR1 SGDLS and CDR2 YYNGEE. CDR3 length: 16 residues. In DNA, the CDR3 is TGTGCCAGCAGCGTAACCCCTGGCGGAGGCACAGATACGCAGTATTTT. Its translation is CASSVTPGGGTDTQYF. Filled out from reference TRBV9 and TRBJ2-3, the complete variable domain reads DSGVTQTPKHLITATGQRVTLRCSPRSGDLSVYWYQQSLDQGLQFLIQYYNGEERAKGNILERFSAQQFPDLHSELNLSSLELGDSALYFCASSVTPGGGTDTQYFGPGTRLTVL.

The chain combines TRBV5-6 with TRBJ1-1, with D unclear. The CDR3 length is 13 residues. V was cut by 2 bases and J by 1 base, with 6 bases left in between. Germline lookup yields CDR1 SGHDT and CDR2 YYEEEE. CDR3 in amino acids: CASSFGGNTEAFF. In DNA form, the CDR3 reads TGTGCCAGCAGCTTTGGAGGGAACACTGAAGCTTTCTTT.

The chain employs TRBV30 and TRBJ1-6, with 8 bases fitting TRBD1. V dropped 1 base and J dropped 7; count of bases not matched to a gene: 6. In germline, CDR1 is GTSNPN, CDR2 SVGIG (reference sequence). This CDR3 region has 15 residues. The CDR3 protein is CAWSEDRGWNSPLHF. The CDR3 DNA sequence: TGTGCCTGGAGTGAAGACAGGGGTTGGAATTCACCCCTCCACTTT.

This clone was detected only once. This rearrangement joins TRBV19 to TRBJ1-6; TRBD1 aligns across 8 bases. The ends lost 2 bases at V and 6 bases at J; junction bases unmatched: 3. This CDR3 spans 15 amino acids. Germline V gives CDR1 LNHDA, CDR2 SQIVND (reference sequence). The DNA for the CDR3 is TGTGCCAGTAGTATACAGGGGGCGAGTAATTCACCCCTCCACTTT. Residues: CASSIQGASNSPLHF.